This is a list of T cell receptor beta chains from one sample in a study of blood T cell repertoires in COVID-19. Sequenced by immunoSEQ multiplex PCR; TCRdb stores in-frame clones only, minus some. The sample has roughly 120,000 clones, 75% to 90% seen once. Sequenced input: peripheral blood. The receptors originated from a woman aged 70-85 years with acute or convalescent COVID-19. Each CDR3 is given without its conserved first and last residue.

>13|TRBV13
APRSWGGASGELF
>16|TRBV9
ASSEYPRKALGNEKLF
>13|TRBV5-1
ASSKTGTGDYEQY
>11|TRBV6-5
ASRKGGFHEQY
>10|TRBV28
AISGGHYEQY
>11|TRBV6-5
ASRGDNNQPQH
>14|TRBV5-1
ASSSNSDGKKNIQY
>14|TRBV5-6
ASSFLRSSGTDTQY
>9|TRBV28
ASSSGRGYT
>12|TRBV5-6
ASSMTGISAGYT
>11|TRBV2
ASRVEGTGELF
>12|TRBV5-1
ASSPLGLKETQY
>14|TRBV5-1
ASSQGWDRVEETQY
>10|TRBV5-1
ASSSEMYGYT
>12|TRBV27
ASSFRTGQETQY